Following are 16 T cell receptor beta chains from one sample sequenced in a study of T cells in Graves' hyperthyroidism and ophthalmopathy. The TCR beta CDR3 regions underwent amplification using RNA transcripts as the source. The primer set for the first-round RT-PCR of the TCR CDR3 was HTBI. Via MiXCR, TCRdb re-called the multiplex PCR reads, giving one row per CDR3 protein. The table records a few hundred thousand distinct CDR3 sequences, 40% to 55% of them present only once. Sequencing was carried out using peripheral blood or thyroid tissue (not recorded which). Receptors were obtained from a woman aged 18-29 years with Graves' hyperthyroidism.

The gene calls are TRBV9 and TRBJ1-2; a weak D match, TRBD1 (5 bases). Per the germline V gene, CDR1 is SGDLS and CDR2 is YYNGEE. V lost 5 bases, J lost 7 bases, and 15 bases lay in between. The CDR3 extends over 13 amino acids. The CDR3 nucleotides read TGTGCCAGCAGTGACGGGGCCTTTGGTGGCTACACCTTC. Its protein product is CASSDGAFGGYTF.

This clonotype was found a few times. This may arise from a read error, as a much more abundant clone is one base away. The J gene is TRBJ2-7, the V gene TRBV20-1; D is uncertain. Trimming removed 0 bases at V and 6 bases at J, with 6 bases between. Germline V gives CDR1 DFQATT, CDR2 SNEGSKA (reference sequence). The length of the CDR3 is 11 residues. The chain's CDR3 is CSAREGTEQYF. The CDR3 DNA follows: TGCAGTGCTAGAGAAGGAACCGAGCAGTACTTC.

This clonotype was counted ten times or more. The chain employs TRBV10-3 and TRBJ1-6; tentative D call: TRBD1 (6 bases). V lost 2 bases to trimming and J lost 7 bases, with 15 bases between them. Germline CDR1 is ENHRY and CDR2 is SYGVKD. This CDR3 region has 16 residues. The CDR3 spells CAISELWGPRNSPLHF. DNA for the CDR3: TGTGCCATCAGTGAGCTGTGGGGGCCGAGGAATTCACCCCTCCACTTT.

Worth noting for this clonotype: The junction departs from germline at one end; a sequencing error may be responsible. This chain uses TRBV7-2 with TRBJ2-2; either TRBD1 or TRBD2 may fit D (6 bases each). Germline values: CDR1 SGHTA, CDR2 FQGNSA. The CDR3 length is 15 residues. The CDR3 nucleotides are TGTGCCGGCAGCCAGGAAGGGGGGCACGCCGGGGAGCTGTTTTTT. Translation gives CAGSQEGGHAGELFF. Filled out from reference TRBV7-2 and TRBJ2-2, the complete variable domain reads GAGVSQSPSNKVTEKGKDVELRCDPISGHTALYWYRQSLGQGLEFLIYFQGNSAPDKSGLPSDRFSAERTGGSVSTLTIQRTQQEDSAVYLCAGSQEGGHAGELFFGEGSRLTVL.

V gene TRBV10-3 combines with J gene TRBJ2-5; TRBD1 agrees at 10 bases. The CDR3 covers 15 residues. The ends lost 6 bases at V and 4 bases at J; junction bases unmatched: 8. Per germline, CDR1 ENHRY and CDR2 SYGVKD. In DNA, the CDR3 is TGTGCCATCAGAACCGGGACAGGGGAAGTAGAGACCCAGTACTTC. Its protein product is CAIRTGTGEVETQYF.

This clonotype was recorded a few times. The chain links TRBV3-1 to TRBJ2-7; D may be TRBD1 or TRBD2 (6 bases each). The DNA end is a closer match to TRBJ2-1, so the J assignment may be wrong. Germline CDR1 is LGHDT and CDR2 is YNNKEL (reference sequence). The CDR3 covers 14 residues. CDR3 protein: CASSQGLGGGEQFF. CDR3 DNA sequence: TGTGCCAGCAGCCAAGGACTAGGGGGTGGTGAGCAGTTCTTC.

Turning to this clonotype: Its ends do not fully match the called genes, so a read error is possible. The V and J genes are TRBV2 and TRBJ2-5; TRBD2 agrees at 11 bases. This CDR3 has 15 residues. CDR1 and CDR2 from the germline V gene are SNHLY and FYNNEI. The CDR3 is CASSELAGVLETQYF. CDR3 sequence (DNA): TGTGCGAGCAGTGAACTAGCGGGAGTATTGGAGACCCAGTACTTC.

This clonotype was seen just once. J is TRBJ2-3 and V is TRBV2, with D perhaps matching TRBD2 (6 bases). The CDR3 spans 14 residues. Trimming removed 3 bases from V and 11 bases from J, with 18 bases in between. CDR1 is SNHLY, CDR2 FYNNEI, per germline. CDR3 amino acids: CASSDPRGPKGQYF. In DNA form, the CDR3 reads TGTGCCAGCAGTGACCCGCGGGGCCCTAAAGGGCAGTATTTT.

V is TRBV28 and J is TRBJ1-3; maybe TRBD1 (5 bases). The CDR3 covers 15 residues. The ends were cut back, 6 bases at V and 7 bases at J, with 19 bases in the middle. CDR1 is MDHEN, CDR2 SYDVKM, per germline. The CDR3 is CASSPTGAAGNTIYF. In DNA form, the CDR3 reads TGTGCCAGCAGCCCCACCGGGGCCGCCGGGAACACCATATATTTT.

This clonotype has at least ten counts. This chain links TRBV7-9 with TRBJ2-7, with 8 bases matching TRBD1. The V and J ends lost 8 bases and 6 bases, in that order; junction bases with no gene match: 12. The V gene's germline CDR1 is SEHNR and CDR2 FQNEAQ (reference sequence). This CDR3 region has 14 residues. The CDR3 spells CASPSTGAEIEQYF. The CDR3 nucleotides read TGTGCCAGCCCCTCGACAGGGGCGGAAATCGAGCAGTACTTC. Full variable domain (remainder filled in from reference TRBV7-9 and TRBJ2-7): DTGVSQNPRHKITKRGQNVTFRCDPISEHNRLYWYRQTLGQGPEFLTYFQNEAQLEKSRLLSDRFSAERPKGSFSTLEIQRTEQGDSAMYLCASPSTGAEIEQYFGPGTRLTVT.

This rearrangement joins TRBV20-1 to TRBJ2-7; unclear D gene. Germline CDR1 DFQATT, CDR2 SNEGSKA (reference sequence). Trimming removed 5 bases at V and 3 bases at J, with 8 bases between. The CDR3 has 11 amino acids. The CDR3 reads CSARSNYEQYF. CDR3 coding DNA: TGCAGTGCTCGGTCCAACTACGAGCAGTACTTC.

This rearrangement joins TRBV4-1 to TRBJ2-2, with D tentatively TRBD1 (6 bases). The V gene's germline CDR1 is MGHRA and CDR2 YSYEKL. V lost 9 bases, J lost 0 bases, and 14 bases lay in between. This CDR3 has 15 amino acids. The CDR3 coding sequence is TGCGCCAGTCATATGTCAGGGGCGAACACCGGGGAGCTGTTTTTT. This codes for CASHMSGANTGELFF.

The chain couples TRBV2 to TRBJ1-3; TRBD1 matches 8 bases. The CDR3 is 16 residues long. CDR1 is SNHLY, CDR2 FYNNEI, per germline. Unmatched junction bases numbered 8, after V lost 7 bases and J lost 0 bases. This CDR3 is CASTPDRVSSGNTIYF. CDR3 in DNA: TGTGCCAGCACCCCGGACAGGGTGAGCTCTGGAAACACCATATATTTT.

CDR3 DNA: TGTGCCACCAGTGCTCCTTGGACAGCTAACTATGGCTACACCTTC. It translates to CATSAPWTANYGYTF. This chain joins TRBV24-1 and TRBJ1-2; perhaps TRBD1 as D (6 bases). This CDR3 is 15 amino acids long. With 5 bases removed from V and 0 bases from J, the gap between germline ends came to 12 bases. Germline V gene lookup returns CDR1 KGHDR and CDR2 SFDVKD.

This clonotype was recorded at least ten times. The chain links TRBV7-8 to TRBJ2-7; 9 bases match TRBD2. The length of the CDR3 is 15 residues. Germline assignment: CDR1 SGHVS and CDR2 FQNEAQ. Germline trimming cut 5 bases from V and 2 bases from J; bases unmatched to any gene: 7. The CDR3 protein is CASSPTSGITYEQYF. CDR3 DNA sequence: TGTGCCAGCAGCCCGACTAGCGGAATTACCTACGAGCAGTACTTC.

This clonotype was observed many times. The chain recombines TRBV6-6 with TRBJ1-5; D is ambiguous. The CDR3 totals 15 residues. Looked up from germline, CDR1 is MNHNY and CDR2 is SVGAGI (reference sequence). Trimming left V 5 bases short and J 1 base short, with 12 bases between. CDR3 protein: CASSPPGWSNQPQHF. CDR3 sequence (DNA): TGTGCCAGCAGTCCACCGGGGTGGAGCAATCAGCCCCAGCATTTT.